Listed here are 27 T cell receptor beta chains from one sample, sequenced in a study of blood T cell repertoires in COVID-19 (dated by TCRdb to 2018 to 2020). The library was built by means of the immunoSEQ multiplex PCR assay. TCRdb provides this immuneACCESS table in a form limited to in-frame rearrangements. Some clones are lacking; in checked studies, under half of them reflect an unresolved V gene, and why the rest are absent is not known. The sample table shows fewer than 150,000 clones, and roughly four fifths are seen once. About 13% of the sample lies in the top ten. What was sequenced was peripheral blood. The source of these receptors is a human donor in a cohort sampled during active COVID-19.

The chain is built from TRBV3-1 (or the pseudogene TRBV3-2) and TRBJ2-7; the match to TRBD2 covers 13 bases. Looked up from germline, CDR1 is LGHDT and CDR2 is YNNKEL (reference sequence). With 1 base clipped from V and 5 bases from J, the junction kept 5 bases outside the gene matches. The length of the CDR3 is 16 residues. The chain's CDR3 is CASSQAGTSGAHEQYF. CDR3 bases: TGTGCCAGCAGCCAAGCAGGGACTAGCGGGGCGCACGAGCAGTACTTC.

The J gene is TRBJ1-2, the V gene TRBV2, with TRBD1 as a possible D gene (5 bases). The CDR3 length is 14 residues. V was shortened by 1 base and J by 4 bases, with 10 bases between the two germline ends. CDR1 is SNHLY, CDR2 FYNNEI, per germline. CDR3 amino acids: CASSEGVGAYGYTF. For the CDR3, the DNA is TGTGCCAGCAGTGAAGGCGTAGGGGCCTATGGCTACACCTTC.

The chain joins TRBV3-1 (or the pseudogene TRBV3-2) to TRBJ2-3; D perhaps matches TRBD2 (6 bases). The V end was cut by 4 bases, the J end by 1 base, with 9 bases between. The CDR3 totals 14 residues. CDR1 is LGHDT and CDR2 is YNNKEL in the germline V gene (reference sequence). CDR3 loop: CASSRGGGTDTQYF. DNA for the CDR3: TGTGCCAGCAGCCGCGGAGGGGGCACAGATACGCAGTATTTT.

This clone was seen a few times. V and J are TRBV18 and TRBJ2-2; D unclear. The germline CDR1 and CDR2 sequences are KGHSH and LQKENI. The V and J ends lost 1 base and 5 bases respectively, with 17 bases between them. The CDR3 is 17 amino acids. CDR3 in amino acids: CASSPRVDLMRTGELFF. CDR3 DNA: TGTGCCAGCTCACCACGAGTAGACCTAATGAGGACCGGGGAGCTGTTTTTT.

In its sample, this clone was seen once. This sequence joins TRBV6-5 and TRBJ2-2; no clear D. The germline V gene encodes CDR1 MNHEY and CDR2 SVGAGI. There are 13 residues in the CDR3. V was clipped by 5 bases and J by 1 base, with 5 bases between them. The CDR3 nucleotides read TGTGCCAGCAGTCGAGGGAACACCGGGGAGCTGTTTTTT. Protein sequence: CASSRGNTGELFF.

The CDR3 bases are TGCGCCAGCAGCCAAGGACAGGGCTTGACAGATACGCAGTATTTT. As protein: CASSQGQGLTDTQYF. This chain links TRBV4-1 with TRBJ2-3; 7 bases agree with TRBD1. The CDR3 runs to 15 residues. The germline V gene has CDR1 MGHRA and CDR2 YSYEKL. V shed 1 base and J 3 bases; nucleotides not matched to a gene: 4.

This sequence joins TRBV9 and TRBJ2-2; no definite D call. The CDR3 has 15 amino acids. V lost 2 bases to trimming and J lost 0 bases, with 8 bases between them. Germline loops: CDR1 SGDLS, CDR2 YYNGEE. CDR3 amino acids: CASSVGLTNTGELFF. CDR3 coding DNA: TGTGCCAGCAGCGTTGGGCTAACGAACACCGGGGAGCTGTTTTTT.

In its sample, this clone was seen a few times. At the DNA level, this CDR3 is encoded by other sequences in the same sample as well. V gene TRBV7-3 combines with J gene TRBJ2-1, with TRBD2 identical over 12 bases. This CDR3 has 15 amino acids. The germline CDR1 and CDR2 sequences are SGHTA and FQGTGA. The ends lost 5 bases at V and 5 bases at J; junction bases unmatched: 4. The CDR3 DNA is TGTGCCAGCAGCGCCCTAGCGGGGGGGAACAATGAGCAGTTCTTC. It is translated as CASSALAGGNNEQFF.

This sequence joins TRBV25-1 and TRBJ1-1, with D unresolved. Trimming shortened V by 8 bases and J by 4 bases, and 17 bases separated the two germline ends. This CDR3 is 14 amino acids long. Germline V gene lookup returns CDR1 MGHDK and CDR2 SYGVNS. In DNA, the CDR3 is TGTGCCAGCGGGCATTACGATTCCTTCACTGAAGCTTTCTTT. Translated, it gives CASGHYDSFTEAFF.

The genes are TRBV4-1 and TRBJ2-7; the match to TRBD2 covers 10 bases. The ends lost 4 bases at V and 3 bases at J; junction bases unmatched: 3. CDR1 MGHRA and CDR2 YSYEKL come from the germline V gene. The CDR3 loop spans 14 amino acids. The CDR3 DNA reads as TGCGCCAGCAGCCCAGGACTAGCGGACTACGAGCAGTACTTC. This sequence encodes CASSPGLADYEQYF.

The chain is built from TRBV2 and TRBJ1-5, with 9 positions matching TRBD1. CDR1 is SNHLY and CDR2 is FYNNEI in the germline V gene. The CDR3 sequence is 16 residues long. Trimming took 5 bases from V and 5 from J; bases not matched to a gene: 10. CDR3 loop: CASSLNRGREDQPQHF. The CDR3 coding sequence is TGTGCCAGCAGTTTGAACAGGGGGCGCGAGGATCAGCCCCAGCATTTT.

Here the CDR3 reads CASSRAASGNTGELFF. CDR3 coding DNA: TGTGCCAGCAGCCGGGCGGCCAGCGGGAACACCGGGGAGCTGTTTTTT. This chain connects TRBV4-2 to TRBJ2-2; possible D gene TRBD2, 5 bases. CDR1 is LGHNA and CDR2 is YNFKEQ in the germline V gene. Trimming removed 4 bases at V and 1 base at J, with 13 bases between. The CDR3 contains 16 residues.

The chain carries TRBV19 and TRBJ2-7; D possibly corresponds to TRBD1 (7 bases). The V gene's germline CDR1 is LNHDA and CDR2 SQIVND (reference sequence). Trimming removed 8 bases at V and 1 base at J, with 12 bases between. The CDR3 runs 13 residues. The CDR3 is CASGDSGSYEQYF. The DNA for the CDR3 is TGTGCCAGTGGGGACAGCGGGTCCTACGAGCAGTACTTC.

This rearrangement joins TRBV20-1 to TRBJ1-1; 9 bases line up with TRBD1. Germline CDR1 DFQATT, CDR2 SNEGSKA (reference sequence). The CDR3 is made up of 16 amino acids. After removal of 3 bases from V and 0 bases from J, the junction contained 8 bases not matched to a gene. CDR3: CSASPGTGMMNTEAFF. The CDR3 nucleotides are TGCAGTGCTAGTCCCGGGACAGGGATGATGAACACTGAAGCTTTCTTT.

The V gene is TRBV6-5, the J gene TRBJ2-5, with 11 bases lining up with TRBD2. The CDR3 consists of 13 residues. Germline CDR1 is MNHEY and CDR2 is SVGAGI. Trimming cost V 6 bases and J 5 bases; bases outside gene matches: 2. The chain's CDR3 is CASRRTSGETQYF. The DNA for the CDR3 is TGTGCCAGCAGGCGGACTAGCGGGGAGACCCAGTACTTC.

The rearrangement joins TRBV5-6 to TRBJ1-2; possible D gene TRBD1, 5 bases. V was shortened by 5 bases and J by 0 bases, with 17 bases between the two germline ends. Germline CDR1 and CDR2: SGHDT and YYEEEE. This CDR3 has 16 amino acids. For the CDR3, the DNA is TGTGCCAGCAGGATCGAAAAAGGGGCAGCTAACTATGGCTACACCTTC. Its translation: CASRIEKGAANYGYTF.

The chain uses TRBV7-9 and TRBJ1-2; a possible D gene is TRBD1 (6 bases). V lost 5 bases, J lost 7 bases, and 20 bases lay in between. Per the germline V gene, CDR1 is SEHNR and CDR2 is FQNEAQ (reference sequence). This CDR3 has 15 amino acids. This chain's CDR3 is CASSPQLGQLIGYTF. The CDR3 DNA follows: TGTGCCAGCAGCCCTCAACTAGGACAGCTTATTGGCTACACCTTC. The full variable domain, its missing parts supplied by reference TRBV7-9 and TRBJ1-2, is DTGVSQNPRHKITKRGQNVTFRCDPISEHNRLYWYRQTLGQGPEFLTYFQNEAQLEKSRLLSDRFSAERPKGSFSTLEIQRTEQGDSAMYLCASSPQLGQLIGYTFGSGTRLTVV.

The V gene is TRBV5-1, the J gene TRBJ2-3, with 12 bases aligning to TRBD2. The germline V gene has CDR1 SGHRS and CDR2 YFSETQ. J gave up 2 bases and V 3 bases, and 13 bases lay outside the gene matches. The CDR3 consists of 19 residues. CDR3 sequence reads: CASSSGASSGGAHTDTQYF. In DNA, the CDR3 is TGCGCCAGCAGCTCCGGGGCGTCTAGCGGGGGGGCCCACACAGATACGCAGTATTTT.

The chain couples TRBV5-4 to TRBJ1-3, with 7 bases lining up with TRBD1. This CDR3 comprises 16 residues. V lost 4 bases to trimming and J lost 8 bases; unmatched junction nucleotides: 15. In germline, CDR1 is SGHNT, CDR2 YYREEE (reference sequence). This chain's CDR3 is CASSPGQSNIGDTIYF. For the CDR3, the DNA is TGTGCCAGCAGCCCGGGACAGTCCAATATCGGGGACACCATATATTTT.

This chain uses TRBV5-5 with TRBJ2-7; D call uncertain. CDR3 length: 15 residues. V was shortened by 0 bases and J by 7 bases, with 17 bases between the two germline ends. The germline V gene encodes CDR1 SGHKS and CDR2 YYEKEE (reference sequence). CDR3 coding DNA: TGTGCCAGCAGCTTGGACCGCAATTTAGCTCAAGAGCAGTACTTC. Translating it yields CASSLDRNLAQEQYF.

This sequence joins TRBV6-5 and TRBJ1-2; D is perhaps TRBD1 (6 bases). V lost 2 bases, J lost 5 bases, and 15 bases lay in between. Germline V lookup: CDR1 MNHEY, CDR2 SVGAGI. The CDR3 is 15 residues long. In DNA form, the CDR3 reads TGTGCCAGCAGTTACGTCAACAGGGACCTATATGGCTACACCTTC. It translates to CASSYVNRDLYGYTF.

The chain joins TRBV5-6 to TRBJ1-5, with TRBD1 as a possible D gene (6 bases). The CDR3 is 16 amino acids. The V and J ends lost 0 bases and 1 base respectively, with 11 bases between them. Germline assignment: CDR1 SGHDT and CDR2 YYEEEE. The CDR3 reads CASSLAGGLSNQPQHF. DNA for the CDR3: TGTGCCAGCAGCTTGGCCGGGGGGCTGAGCAATCAGCCCCAGCATTTT.

This chain joins TRBV6-2 or TRBV6-3 and TRBJ2-7; D gene unclear. This CDR3 has 14 amino acids. Germline-derived CDR1 and CDR2 are MNHEY and SVGEGT. The V and J ends lost 0 bases and 3 bases respectively, with 9 bases between them. The CDR3 DNA sequence: TGTGCCAGCAGTTACTCGGCAGTGCTCTACGAGCAGTACTTC. Residues: CASSYSAVLYEQYF.

J is TRBJ1-6 and V is TRBV5-1; TRBD1 matches 9 bases. Germline V gene sequence: CDR1 SGHRS, CDR2 YFSETQ. The CDR3 runs 18 residues. The V segment lost 4 bases and the J segment 0 bases; nucleotides outside the gene matches: 8. CDR3 region: CASSSRTGEASYNSPLHF. Written as DNA, the CDR3 is TGCGCCAGCAGCAGCCGGACAGGGGAAGCCTCCTATAATTCACCCCTCCACTTT. The full variable domain, in which reference TRBV5-1 and TRBJ1-6 provide the parts outside the CDR3, is KAGVTQTPRYLIKTRGQQVTLSCSPISGHRSVSWYQQTPGQGLQFLFEYFSETQRNKGNFPGRFSGRQFSNSRSEMNVSTLELGDSALYLCASSSRTGEASYNSPLHFGNGTRLTVT.

The V call is TRBV19, the J call TRBJ1-1; no clear D. Germline-derived CDR1 and CDR2 are LNHDA and SQIVND (reference sequence). This CDR3 contains 15 residues. V was trimmed by 1 base and J by 2 bases, leaving 11 bases between them. CDR3 sequence reads: CASSIGQDFNTEAFF. For the CDR3, the DNA is TGTGCCAGTAGTATAGGGCAGGACTTTAACACTGAAGCTTTCTTT.

The chain employs TRBV13 and TRBJ1-3; 7 nucleotides match TRBD1. The CDR3 loop spans 14 amino acids. Germline CDR1 reads PRHDT; CDR2 reads FYEKMQ (reference sequence). J gave up 2 bases and V 5 bases, and 3 bases lay outside the gene matches. CDR3 residues: CASSPQGAGNTIYF. The CDR3 DNA follows: TGTGCCAGCAGCCCTCAGGGGGCTGGAAACACCATATATTTT. Filled out from reference TRBV13 and TRBJ1-3, the complete variable domain reads AAGVIQSPRHLIKEKRETATLKCYPIPRHDTVYWYQQGPGQDPQFLISFYEKMQSDKGSIPDRFSAQQFSDYHSELNMSSLELGDSALYFCASSPQGAGNTIYFGEGSWLTVV.

A single count supports this clone. The V and J genes are TRBV6-5 and TRBJ1-6; D gene unclear. CDR1 is MNHEY and CDR2 is SVGAGI in the germline V gene. This CDR3 contains 14 residues. Trimming pared 6 bases from V and 7 bases from J, leaving 13 bases between. The CDR3 spells CASRRKASNSPLHF. The CDR3 nucleotides read TGTGCCAGCAGGAGAAAAGCATCGAATTCACCCCTCCACTTT.